This TCR beta chain originates from a study of blood T cell repertoires in COVID-19. Turning to the study itself: The samples span acute and convalescent COVID-19 from the United States, Italy and Spain.

In the original workflow: Reference gene primer amplification gave nucleated cell count estimates. Measured with immunoSEQ multiplex PCR; TCRdb has only the in-frame clones, and not every one. The V and J calls and clone size are taken from that table; D and trimming were inferred from the DNA. The sample holds about 27,000 clones, around 83% seen once. V lost 1 base and J 4 bases, leaving 13 bases between the germline ends. Germline loops: CDR1 MGHRA, CDR2 YSYEKL. This CDR3 contains 15 residues. The sequencing input was peripheral blood. V usage is TRBV4-1 and J usage is TRBJ1-1; D gene ambiguous. The clonotype originates from a man aged 65-85 years with acute or convalescent COVID-19. This CDR3 reads CASSQVAGFSTEAFF. As DNA, the CDR3 is TGCGCCAGCAGCCAAGTGGCGGGTTTTAGCACTGAAGCTTTCTTT.